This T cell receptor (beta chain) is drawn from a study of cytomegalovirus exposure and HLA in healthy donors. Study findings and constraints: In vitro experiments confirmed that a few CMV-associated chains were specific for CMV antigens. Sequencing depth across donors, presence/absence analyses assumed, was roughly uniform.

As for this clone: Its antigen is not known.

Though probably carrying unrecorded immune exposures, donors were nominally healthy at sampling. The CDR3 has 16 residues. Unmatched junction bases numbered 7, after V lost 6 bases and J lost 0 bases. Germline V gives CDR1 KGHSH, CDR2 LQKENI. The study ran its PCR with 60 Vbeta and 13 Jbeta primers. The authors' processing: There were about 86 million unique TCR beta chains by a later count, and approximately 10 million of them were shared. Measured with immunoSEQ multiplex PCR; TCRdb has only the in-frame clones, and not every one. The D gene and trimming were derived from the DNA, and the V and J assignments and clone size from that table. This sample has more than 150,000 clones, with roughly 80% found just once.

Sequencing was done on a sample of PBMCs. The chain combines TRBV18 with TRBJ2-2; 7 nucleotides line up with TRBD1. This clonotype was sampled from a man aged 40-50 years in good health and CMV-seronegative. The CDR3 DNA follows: TGTGCCAGCTCCTTCGACAGGGCTACGAACACCGGGGAGCTGTTTTTT. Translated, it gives CASSFDRATNTGELFF.